The 24 T cell receptor beta chains listed next were all sequenced from one sample in a study of T cell responses to AZD1222 COVID-19 vaccine. Profiling relied on immunoSEQ multiplex PCR, and the TCRdb table lists in-frame clones only, not all of them. The table includes approximately 85,000 clones, approximately 87% detected once. Here the sequenced sample was peripheral blood, taken on day 0 of AZD1222 vaccination. These receptors were taken from an adult in good health.

The rearrangement joins TRBV19 to TRBJ1-1; 7 bases are a match to TRBD1. CDR3 length: 13 amino acids. Germline trimming cut 10 bases from V and 3 bases from J; bases unmatched to any gene: 8. Germline V gene sequence: CDR1 LNHDA, CDR2 SQIVND (reference sequence). The CDR3 DNA reads TGTGCCACCCAGGGGGAAGGGGACACTGAAGCTTTCTTT. Translation gives CATQGEGDTEAFF. The full variable domain, in which reference TRBV19 and TRBJ1-1 provide the parts outside the CDR3, is DGGITQSPKYLFRKEGQNVTLSCEQNLNHDAMYWYRQDPGQGLRLIYYSQIVNDFQKGDIAEGYSVSREKKESFPLTVTSAQKNPTAFYLCATQGEGDTEAFFGQGTRLTVV.

V is TRBV3-1 (or the pseudogene TRBV3-2) and J is TRBJ1-1; D remains unclear. This CDR3 comprises 15 residues. The V and J ends lost 0 bases and 4 bases respectively, with 12 bases between them. Looked up from germline, CDR1 is LGHDT and CDR2 is YNNKEL (reference sequence). Here the CDR3 reads CASSQDGKRGTEAFF. The CDR3 coding sequence is TGTGCCAGCAGCCAAGATGGGAAGAGAGGCACTGAAGCTTTCTTT.

This rearrangement joins TRBV4-3 to TRBJ2-4; tentative D call: TRBD1 (6 bases). Germline lookup yields CDR1 LGHNA and CDR2 YSLEER. V lost 0 bases to trimming and J lost 5 bases, with 23 bases between them. This CDR3 is 19 amino acids long. CDR3 region: CASSQDPPDSWDTQNIQYF. The CDR3 DNA follows: TGCGCCAGCAGCCAAGATCCCCCGGACAGTTGGGATACCCAAAACATTCAGTACTTC.

The chain employs TRBV5-1 and TRBJ2-1; D call uncertain. The CDR3 spans 14 residues. Germline V gives CDR1 SGHRS, CDR2 YFSETQ. Trimming removed 2 bases from V and 1 base from J, with 7 bases in between. CDR3 coding DNA: TGCGCCAGCAGCTTAGACCGATCCTACAATGAGCAGTTCTTC. Its translation: CASSLDRSYNEQFF. The variable domain in full, completed from reference TRBV5-1 and TRBJ2-1, reads KAGVTQTPRYLIKTRGQQVTLSCSPISGHRSVSWYQQTPGQGLQFLFEYFSETQRNKGNFPGRFSGRQFSNSRSEMNVSTLELGDSALYLCASSLDRSYNEQFFGPGTRLTVL.

The rearrangement uses TRBV3-1 (or the pseudogene TRBV3-2) and TRBJ2-7; D not certain. CDR1 is LGHDT and CDR2 is YNNKEL in the germline V gene (reference sequence). The CDR3 spans 15 residues. The V end was cut by 0 bases, the J end by 6 bases, with 15 bases between. DNA for the CDR3: TGTGCCAGCAGCCAAGAGGTGGCTTCTCATTCCGAGCAGTACTTC. Translation gives CASSQEVASHSEQYF.

The chain links TRBV7-2 to TRBJ1-1; D might be TRBD1 (6 bases). CDR3 length: 13 amino acids. Germline V gene lookup returns CDR1 SGHTA and CDR2 FQGNSA. V was trimmed by 5 bases and J by 6 bases, leaving 13 bases between them. CDR3 residues: CASSERGAAEAFF. Written as DNA, the CDR3 is TGTGCCAGCAGCGAGAGGGGGGCCGCTGAAGCTTTCTTT.

The chain combines TRBV5-1 with TRBJ1-5, with D tentatively TRBD1 (6 bases). CDR1 and CDR2 from the germline V gene are SGHRS and YFSETQ. V was clipped by 3 bases and J by 3 bases, with 22 bases between them. The CDR3 is 18 residues long. CDR3 DNA sequence: TGCGCCAGCAGCTCGCCCAATAACAGGGTTGGGAACAATCAGCCCCAGCATTTT. The encoded protein is CASSSPNNRVGNNQPQHF.

The chain joins TRBV6-5 to TRBJ1-1, with D unclear. This CDR3 comprises 13 residues. V was clipped by 6 bases and J by 0 bases, with 8 bases between them. Germline V lookup: CDR1 MNHEY, CDR2 SVGAGI. The CDR3 DNA sequence: TGTGCCAGCAGAGTGGCCTTGAACACTGAAGCTTTCTTT. Protein: CASRVALNTEAFF.

The chain uses TRBV10-3 and TRBJ2-7; D is possibly TRBD2 (6 bases). This CDR3 has 16 residues. From germline, CDR1 is ENHRY and CDR2 SYGVKD. Trimming left V 3 bases short and J 1 base short, with 16 bases between. The CDR3 reads CAISDRAWRDSYEQYF. As DNA, the CDR3 is TGTGCCATCAGTGACAGGGCTTGGCGGGATTCCTACGAGCAGTACTTC.

This chain uses TRBV18 with TRBJ2-5; TRBD1 matches 10 bases. Germline assignment: CDR1 KGHSH and CDR2 LQKENI. V lost 4 bases and J lost 2; bases outside the gene matches: 1. The CDR3 length is 14 residues. In nucleotides, the CDR3 is TGTGCCAGCTCACAGGACAGGGGGCAAGAGACCCAGTACTTC. Translated: CASSQDRGQETQYF.

This clone was found once. The rearrangement joins TRBV3-1 (or the pseudogene TRBV3-2) to TRBJ2-5; D may be TRBD2 (5 bases). The CDR3 runs to 12 residues. The ends were cut back, 4 bases at V and 7 bases at J, with 10 bases in the middle. Germline V gene sequence: CDR1 LGHDT, CDR2 YNNKEL (reference sequence). The CDR3 protein is CASSLFGRTQYF. Here the CDR3 DNA reads TGTGCCAGCAGCCTCTTTGGGAGGACCCAGTACTTC.

V usage is TRBV3-1 (or the pseudogene TRBV3-2) and J usage is TRBJ2-4; D remains ambiguous. CDR3 size: 16 residues. Trimming took 1 base from V and 0 from J, leaving 10 bases between them. In germline, CDR1 is LGHDT, CDR2 YNNKEL (reference sequence). The CDR3 DNA reads as TGTGCCAGCAGCCAAGCCGGTGCCTTAGCCAAAAACATTCAGTACTTC. It codes for CASSQAGALAKNIQYF.

This clone was observed once. The CDR3 reads CASSSGESANEKLFF. The CDR3 DNA is TGTGCCAGCAGTTCCGGGGAATCGGCTAATGAAAAACTGTTTTTT. The chain joins TRBV28 to TRBJ1-4; D call uncertain. CDR1 is MDHEN and CDR2 is SYDVKM in the germline V gene. V dropped 4 bases and J dropped 3 bases, with 12 bases sitting between them. This CDR3 comprises 15 residues.

This chain joins TRBV6-6 and TRBJ2-7; TRBD1 matches at 11 bases. CDR1 is MNHNY and CDR2 is SVGAGI in the germline V gene (reference sequence). CDR3 length: 13 amino acids. V gave up 8 bases and J gave up 3 bases; unmatched junction bases: 3. CDR3 in DNA: TGTGCCAGCCGGACAGGGGGCTTCTACGAGCAGTACTTC. Translating it yields CASRTGGFYEQYF.

The genes are TRBV5-1 and TRBJ2-7; tentatively, D is TRBD1 or TRBD2 (5 bases each). The CDR3 is 14 residues long. Germline V gives CDR1 SGHRS, CDR2 YFSETQ. V was trimmed by 6 bases and J by 4 bases, leaving 17 bases between them. This CDR3 is CASTRDAIGYEQYF. The CDR3 DNA is TGCGCCAGCACCCGGGACGCCATAGGGTACGAGCAGTACTTC.

The chain recombines TRBV9 with TRBJ2-5; tentatively, D is TRBD1 (6 bases). V gave up 0 bases and J gave up 1 base, with 10 bases separating them. The CDR3 has 15 amino acids. Germline V gene sequence: CDR1 SGDLS, CDR2 YYNGEE. The DNA of the CDR3 is TGTGCCAGCAGCGTAGCTGCAGGGGTCCAAGAGACCCAGTACTTC. Translating gives CASSVAAGVQETQYF.

This chain uses TRBV30 with TRBJ1-1; no clear D. The germline V gene has CDR1 GTSNPN and CDR2 SVGIG (reference sequence). Trimming shortened V by 4 bases and J by 5 bases, and 8 bases separated the two germline ends. This CDR3 region has 11 residues. CDR3 amino acids: CAWTGKTEAFF. The CDR3, as DNA: TGTGCCTGGACGGGGAAGACTGAAGCTTTCTTT.

This clone was seen a few times. This chain joins TRBV28 and TRBJ1-4, with unresolved D. The CDR3 is made up of 17 amino acids. Germline CDR1 reads MDHEN; CDR2 reads SYDVKM. The V end lost 2 bases, the J end lost 0 bases, and 13 bases lay between the germline ends. The CDR3 DNA follows: TGTGCCAGCAGTTTAAGGCAGTCGGTGACAACTAATGAAAAACTGTTTTTT. Translated, it gives CASSLRQSVTTNEKLFF.

A few counts support this clone. The rearrangement links TRBV7-2 to TRBJ2-3; no reliable D call. V lost 4 bases, J lost 2 bases, and 10 bases lay in between. This CDR3 has 14 residues. The germline gives CDR1 SGHTA, CDR2 FQGNSA. The CDR3 loop is CASSSDPYTDTQYF. In DNA, the CDR3 is TGTGCCAGCAGCTCCGACCCGTACACAGATACGCAGTATTTT.

CDR3: CASSFGQPTQPQHF. The CDR3 DNA sequence: TGTGCCAGCAGCTTCGGACAGCCAACTCAGCCCCAGCATTTT. The chain uses TRBV5-8 and TRBJ1-5; tentative D call: TRBD1 (6 bases). Germline lookup yields CDR1 SGHTS and CDR2 YDEGEE. Trimming took 2 bases from V and 6 from J, leaving 12 bases between them. This CDR3 is built from 14 residues.

V usage is TRBV18 and J usage is TRBJ2-4; 10 bases fit TRBD1. Germline V gives CDR1 KGHSH, CDR2 LQKENI. The ends lost 8 bases at V and 2 bases at J; junction bases unmatched: 9. The CDR3 totals 16 residues. The CDR3 nucleotides read TGTGCCAGCGATCCCGGGACAGGGGTAACCAAAAACATTCAGTACTTC. Its protein is CASDPGTGVTKNIQYF. Full variable domain (missing parts from reference TRBV18 and TRBJ2-4): NAGVMQNPRHLVRRRGQEARLRCSPMKGHSHVYWYRQLPEEGLKFMVYLQKENIIDESGMPKERFSAEFPKEGPSILRIQQVVRGDSAAYFCASDPGTGVTKNIQYFGAGTRLSVL.

The chain carries TRBV19 and TRBJ1-2; 8 bases are shared with TRBD1. Germline CDR1 reads LNHDA; CDR2 reads SQIVND (reference sequence). With V trimmed by 10 bases and J by 8 bases, 12 bases remained unmatched. There are 13 residues in the CDR3. The CDR3 sequence: CATTRGGQGGYTF. The CDR3 DNA is TGTGCCACCACCAGGGGAGGACAGGGAGGCTACACCTTC.

This clone was seen a handful of times. V usage is TRBV24-1 and J usage is TRBJ1-2, with D tentatively TRBD1 (5 bases). The CDR3 is 14 amino acids. Germline loops: CDR1 KGHDR, CDR2 SFDVKD. The V and J ends lost 7 bases and 8 bases respectively, with 19 bases between them. The CDR3 loop reads CATSSSGGGVGYTF. For the CDR3, the DNA is TGTGCCACCAGCTCGTCCGGGGGAGGTGTAGGCTACACCTTC.

The V and J genes are TRBV7-2 and TRBJ1-1, with D maybe TRBD1 (6 bases). The germline V gene has CDR1 SGHTA and CDR2 FQGNSA. This CDR3 comprises 16 residues. Trimming stripped 1 base from V and 4 bases from J, with 16 bases between. The CDR3 here is CASSLVPIGGGTEAFF. The CDR3, as DNA: TGTGCCAGCAGCTTAGTCCCGATAGGGGGGGGCACTGAAGCTTTCTTT.